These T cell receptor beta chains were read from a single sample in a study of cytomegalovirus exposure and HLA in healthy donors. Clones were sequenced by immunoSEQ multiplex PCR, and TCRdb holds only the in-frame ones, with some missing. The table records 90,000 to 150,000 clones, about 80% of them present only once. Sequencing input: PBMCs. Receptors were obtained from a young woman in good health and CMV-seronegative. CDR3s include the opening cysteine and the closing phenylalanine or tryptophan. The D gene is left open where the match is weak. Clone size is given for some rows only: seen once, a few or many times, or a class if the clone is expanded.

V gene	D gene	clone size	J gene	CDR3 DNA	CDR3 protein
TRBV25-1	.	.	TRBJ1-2	TGTGCCAGCAGTCCCCCTGGCCCCTATGGCTACACCTTC	CASSPPGPYGYTF
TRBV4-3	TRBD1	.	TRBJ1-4	TGCGCCAGCAGCTCCGGGACAGCTAATGAAAAACTGTTTTTT	CASSSGTANEKLFF
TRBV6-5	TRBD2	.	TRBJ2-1	TGTGCCAGCAGTTACCGGACTAGCGGGACCTACAATGAGCAGTTCTTC	CASSYRTSGTYNEQFF
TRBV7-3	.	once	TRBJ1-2	TGTGCCAGCACCCCGGGACACCTCCTAAGGGATGGCTACACCTTC	CASTPGHLLRDGYTF
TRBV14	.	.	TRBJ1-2	TGTGCCAGCAGCCCCAAAAGGGGGATAGGCTATGGCTACACCTTC	CASSPKRGIGYGYTF
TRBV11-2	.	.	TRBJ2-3	TGTGCCAGCAGCTTCAGTTACCCCACAGATACGCAGTATTTT	CASSFSYPTDTQYF
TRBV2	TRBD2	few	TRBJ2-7	TGTGCCAGCAGCCCTAGTAGCGGGGGGGATTCCTACGAGCAGTACTTC	CASSPSSGGDSYEQYF
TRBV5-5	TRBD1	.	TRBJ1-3	TGTGCCAGCAGCCGAGGGGACAGTGGAAACACCATATATTTT	CASSRGDSGNTIYF
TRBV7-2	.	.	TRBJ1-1	TGTGCCAGCAGCTTACAGGCCGAAGCTTTCTTT	CASSLQAEAFF
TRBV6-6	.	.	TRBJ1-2	TGTGCCAGCAGTTACTCGGATGGCAAAAGACGGGATGGCTACACCTTC	CASSYSDGKRRDGYTF
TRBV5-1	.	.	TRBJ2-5	TGCGCCAGCAGCTTGGGGCGGCCCACTCTGGGAGAGACCCAGTACTTC	CASSLGRPTLGETQYF
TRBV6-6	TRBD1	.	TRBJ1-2	TGTGCCAGCAGCCGGGACAGGGCGTCTAACTATGGCTACACCTTC	CASSRDRASNYGYTF
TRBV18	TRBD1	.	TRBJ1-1	TGTGCCAGCTCACAACAGGGGGCAGGGACTGAAGCTTTCTTT	CASSQQGAGTEAFF
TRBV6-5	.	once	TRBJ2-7	TGTGCCAGCAGACGACAGGCCGCGGCCTACGAGCAGTACTTC	CASRRQAAAYEQYF
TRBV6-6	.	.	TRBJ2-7	TGTGCCAGCAGACAAGCGCACACCCAGGGGGAGCAGTACTTC	CASRQAHTQGEQYF
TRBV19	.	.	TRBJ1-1	TGTGCCAGTAGTATGCTGGGACACCCGAACACTGAAGCTTTCTTT	CASSMLGHPNTEAFF
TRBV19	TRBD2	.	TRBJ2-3	TGTGCCAGTAGTAAGCGGGAGAGGACAGATACGCAGTATTTT	CASSKRERTDTQYF
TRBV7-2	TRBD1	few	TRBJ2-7	TGTGCCAGCAGCTATAAAATCCCCGGGACAGGGTCCTACGAGCAGTACTTC	CASSYKIPGTGSYEQYF
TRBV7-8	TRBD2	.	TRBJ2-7	TGTGCCAGCAGCTACGGAGCGGGAGGGCGCAACGAGCAGTACTTC	CASSYGAGGRNEQYF
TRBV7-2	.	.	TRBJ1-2	TGTGCCAGCAGCCCTCGGGGAGGCGACGGAAACTATGGCTACACCTTC	CASSPRGGDGNYGYTF
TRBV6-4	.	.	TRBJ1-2	TGTGCCAGCAGTGGCCCTGGACAGCGGGGCTACACCTTC	CASSGPGQRGYTF
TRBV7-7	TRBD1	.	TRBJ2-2	TGTGCTAGCAGCTTGGAGGGACAGGGAAGGGCCGGGGAGCTGTTTTTT	CASSLEGQGRAGELFF
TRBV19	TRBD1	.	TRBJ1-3	TGTGCCAGTAGTATACGGGGACAGAACTCTGGAAACACCATATATTTT	CASSIRGQNSGNTIYF
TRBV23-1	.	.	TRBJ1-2	TGCGCCAGCAGACAGGGAAGAAACTATGGCTACACCTTC	CASRQGRNYGYTF
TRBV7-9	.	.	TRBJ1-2	TGTGCCAGCAGCTTAGTTTGGAGAGGCGGCTACACCTTC	CASSLVWRGGYTF
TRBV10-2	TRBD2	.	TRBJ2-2	TGCGCCAGCACCCCGACTAGCGGTGCCGGGGAGCTGTTTTTT	CASTPTSGAGELFF
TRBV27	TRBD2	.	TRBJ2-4	TGTGCCAGCAGTCCCCGGGTGGGTAGCGGGAGGAACATTCAGTACTTC	CASSPRVGSGRNIQYF
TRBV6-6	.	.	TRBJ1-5	TGTGCCCCCAAACCGGGGTCCGGGCCCCAGCATTTT	CAPKPGSGPQHF
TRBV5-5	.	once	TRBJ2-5	TGTGCCAGCAGGGGTGGGGGAGGGACCCAGTACTTC	CASRGGGGTQYF
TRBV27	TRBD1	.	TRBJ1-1	TGTGCCAGCAGTCCCCAGGGGGGCACTGAAGCTTTCTTT	CASSPQGGTEAFF
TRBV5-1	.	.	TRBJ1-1	TGCGCCAGCAGACAGGGAGTGGACACTGAAGCTTTCTTT	CASRQGVDTEAFF
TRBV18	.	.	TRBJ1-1	TGTGCCAGCTCACCCTCAGGCCCATCCCTGAACACTGAAGCTTTCTTT	CASSPSGPSLNTEAFF
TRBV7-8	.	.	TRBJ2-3	TGTGCCAGCAGCTTAGGCGCGTTAGATACGCAGTATTTT	CASSLGALDTQYF
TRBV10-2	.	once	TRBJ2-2	TGCGCCAGCAGTGAGTCTTCTGACAGGAACACCGGGGAGCTGTTTTTT	CASSESSDRNTGELFF
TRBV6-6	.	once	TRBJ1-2	TGTGCCAGCAGTTTGTTCGGGGGGGGCTACACCTTC	CASSLFGGGYTF
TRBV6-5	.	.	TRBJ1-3	TGTGCCAGCAGTTACGCAGGGAACACAGGAGGAAACACCATATATTTT	CASSYAGNTGGNTIYF
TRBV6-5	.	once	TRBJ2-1	TGTGCCAGCAGTCTCTCGGGTCGGGGAGAGCAGTTCTTC	CASSLSGRGEQFF
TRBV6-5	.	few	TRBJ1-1	TGTGCCAGCAGTTCATTTGCGGTCACTGAAGCTTTCTTT	CASSSFAVTEAFF
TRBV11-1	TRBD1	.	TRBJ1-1	TGTGCCAGCAGCTTAGGGGACAGGGTGAGTTACACTGAAGCTTTCTTT	CASSLGDRVSYTEAFF
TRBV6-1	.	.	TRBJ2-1	TGTGCCAGCCGACAGCTCATTTACAATGAGCAGTTCTTC	CASRQLIYNEQFF
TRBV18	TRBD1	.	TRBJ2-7	TGTGCCAGCTCACCAGGGGACAGGGGCGAGCAGTACTTC	CASSPGDRGEQYF
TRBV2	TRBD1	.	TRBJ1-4	TGTGCCAGCAGTGAAGCGGTCCGACAGGGCTATAATGAAAAACTGTTTTTT	CASSEAVRQGYNEKLFF
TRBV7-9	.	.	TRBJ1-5	TGTGCCAGCAGCCCAGAAGGGGTTGGGCCCCAGCATTTT	CASSPEGVGPQHF
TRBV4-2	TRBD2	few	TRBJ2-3	TGTGCCAGCAGCCTCGAAGCGGCAGCGGGGGGCACAGATACGCAGTATTTT	CASSLEAAAGGTDTQYF
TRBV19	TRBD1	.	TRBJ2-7	TGTGCCAGTAGGAAATCCGGGACAGTCAAGGGCGAGCAGTACTTC	CASRKSGTVKGEQYF
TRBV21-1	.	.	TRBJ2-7	TGTGCCAGCAGCAAACTGGGACAGGGCGTCTCCTACGAGCAGTACTTC	CASSKLGQGVSYEQYF
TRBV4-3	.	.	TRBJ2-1	TGCGCCAGCAGCCAGGTTACTACGAACAATGAGCAGTTCTTC	CASSQVTTNNEQFF
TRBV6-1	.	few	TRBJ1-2	TGTGCCAGCAGTGAACCGTCACAGGGTTGGTATGGCTACACCTTC	CASSEPSQGWYGYTF